The clone carrying this T cell receptor beta chain appeared a single time. These data originate in a study of blood T cell repertoires in COVID-19. Background on the study: Acute and convalescent COVID-19 samples came from the United States, Italy and Spain.

Profiled with immunoSEQ multiplex PCR; TCRdb holds only in-frame clones, not every one. The table lists 200,000 to 300,000 clones, 87% of them singletons. Germline assignment: CDR1 SNHLY and CDR2 FYNNEI. This CDR3 comprises 16 residues. V lost 8 bases and J lost 0, with 17 bases in between. This receptor was obtained from a woman between 40 and 55 years old who had recovered from COVID-19. Sequenced sample: peripheral blood. This chain joins TRBV2 and TRBJ1-3; D call uncertain. CDR3 sequence: CASDNGLLLSGNTIYF. For the CDR3, the DNA is TGTGCCAGCGACAATGGGTTGTTACTCTCTGGAAACACCATATATTTT.